The T cell receptor beta chain under discussion was sequenced for a study of blood T cell repertoires in COVID-19. Study context: From T cells, B-cell-depleted T cells, or PBMCs came the material, which was cDNA or gDNA.

The V end lost 4 bases, the J end lost 0 bases, and 13 bases lay between the germline ends. Germline CDR1 and CDR2: SGHTA and FQGTGA. The CDR3 spans 17 residues. In the original workflow: Amplification from reference gene primers served as the basis for estimated nucleated cell counts. Method: immunoSEQ multiplex PCR; TCRdb's copy keeps in-frame clones and lacks some. V, J and clone size reflect that table, while D and trimming were determined from the DNA. The table includes tens of thousands of clones, roughly 88% detected once. This clonotype was obtained from a human donor in a cohort sampled during active COVID-19. Material: peripheral blood. The J gene is TRBJ2-6, the V gene TRBV7-3, with a possible D match to TRBD1 (6 bases). CDR3 sequence reads: CASSSPWTDSGANVLTF. The CDR3 DNA sequence: TGTGCCAGCAGCTCTCCCTGGACAGACTCTGGGGCCAACGTCCTGACTTTC.